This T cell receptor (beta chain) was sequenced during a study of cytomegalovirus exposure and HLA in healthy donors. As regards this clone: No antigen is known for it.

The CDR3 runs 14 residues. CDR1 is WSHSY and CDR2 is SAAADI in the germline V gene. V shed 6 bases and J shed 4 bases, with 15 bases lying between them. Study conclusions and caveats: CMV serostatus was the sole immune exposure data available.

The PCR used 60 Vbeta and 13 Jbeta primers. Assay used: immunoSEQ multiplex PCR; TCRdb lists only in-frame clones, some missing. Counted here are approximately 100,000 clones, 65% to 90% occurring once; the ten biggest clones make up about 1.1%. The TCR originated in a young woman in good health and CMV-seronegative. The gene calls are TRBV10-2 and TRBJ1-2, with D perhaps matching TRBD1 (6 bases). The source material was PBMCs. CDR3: CASRYAGDPYGYTF. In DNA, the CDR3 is TGCGCCAGCAGATACGCAGGGGACCCCTATGGCTACACCTTC.